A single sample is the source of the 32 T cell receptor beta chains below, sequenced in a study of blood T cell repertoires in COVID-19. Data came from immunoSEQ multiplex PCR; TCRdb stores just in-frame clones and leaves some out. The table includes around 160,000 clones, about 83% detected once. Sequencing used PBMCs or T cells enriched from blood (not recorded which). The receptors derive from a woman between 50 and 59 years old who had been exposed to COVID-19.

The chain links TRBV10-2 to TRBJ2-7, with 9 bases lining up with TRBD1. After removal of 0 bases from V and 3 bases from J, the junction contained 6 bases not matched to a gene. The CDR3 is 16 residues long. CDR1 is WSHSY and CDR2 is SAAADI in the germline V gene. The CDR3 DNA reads TGCGCCAGCAGTGAGTCTGGGACAGGGAATCTCTACGAGCAGTACTTC. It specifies CASSESGTGNLYEQYF.

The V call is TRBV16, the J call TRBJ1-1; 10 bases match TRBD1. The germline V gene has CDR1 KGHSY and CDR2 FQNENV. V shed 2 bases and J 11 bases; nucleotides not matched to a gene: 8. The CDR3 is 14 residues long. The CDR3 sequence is CASSQTTGGLGAFF. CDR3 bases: TGTGCCAGCAGCCAAACGACAGGGGGCCTAGGGGCTTTCTTT. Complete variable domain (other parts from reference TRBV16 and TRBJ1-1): GEEVAQTPKHLVRGEGQKAKLYCAPIKGHSYVFWYQQVLKNEFKFLISFQNENVFDETGMPKERFSAKCLPNSPCSLEIQATKLEDSAVYFCASSQTTGGLGAFFGQGTRLTVV.

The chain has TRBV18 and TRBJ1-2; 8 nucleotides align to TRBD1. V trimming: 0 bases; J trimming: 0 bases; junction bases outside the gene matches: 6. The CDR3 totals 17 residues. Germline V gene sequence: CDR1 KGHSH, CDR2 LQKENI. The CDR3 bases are TGTGCCAGCTCACCACCGTCCACAGGGGGGTCTAACTATGGCTACACCTTC. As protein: CASSPPSTGGSNYGYTF.

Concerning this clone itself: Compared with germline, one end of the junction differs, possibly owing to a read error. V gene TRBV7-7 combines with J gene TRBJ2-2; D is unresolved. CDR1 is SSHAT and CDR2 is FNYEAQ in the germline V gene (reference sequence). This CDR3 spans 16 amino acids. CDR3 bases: TGTGCTAGCAGCTTAGGCGGAACCTCGAACACCGGGGAGCTGTTTTTT. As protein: CASSLGGTSNTGELFF.

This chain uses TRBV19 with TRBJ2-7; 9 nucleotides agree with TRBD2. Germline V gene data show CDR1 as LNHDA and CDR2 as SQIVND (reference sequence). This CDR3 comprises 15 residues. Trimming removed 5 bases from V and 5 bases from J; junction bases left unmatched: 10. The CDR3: CASSGLAWDIDEQYF. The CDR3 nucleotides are TGTGCCAGTAGTGGACTAGCGTGGGACATCGACGAGCAGTACTTC. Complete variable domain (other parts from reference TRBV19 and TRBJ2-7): DGGITQSPKYLFRKEGQNVTLSCEQNLNHDAMYWYRQDPGQGLRLIYYSQIVNDFQKGDIAEGYSVSREKKESFPLTVTSAQKNPTAFYLCASSGLAWDIDEQYFGPGTRLTVT.

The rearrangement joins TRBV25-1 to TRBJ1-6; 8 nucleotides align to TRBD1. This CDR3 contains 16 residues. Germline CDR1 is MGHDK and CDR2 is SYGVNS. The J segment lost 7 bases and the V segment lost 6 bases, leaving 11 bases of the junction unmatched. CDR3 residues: CASSRNRGERNSPLHF. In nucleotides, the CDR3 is TGTGCCAGCAGCCGAAACAGGGGGGAGAGGAATTCACCCCTCCACTTT.

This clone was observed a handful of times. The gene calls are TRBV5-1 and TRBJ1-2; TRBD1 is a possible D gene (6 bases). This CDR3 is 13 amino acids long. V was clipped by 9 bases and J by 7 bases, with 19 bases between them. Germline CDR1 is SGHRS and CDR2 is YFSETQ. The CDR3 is CATSTTGSLGYTF. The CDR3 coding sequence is TGCGCCACCTCGACGACAGGTTCACTTGGCTACACCTTC.

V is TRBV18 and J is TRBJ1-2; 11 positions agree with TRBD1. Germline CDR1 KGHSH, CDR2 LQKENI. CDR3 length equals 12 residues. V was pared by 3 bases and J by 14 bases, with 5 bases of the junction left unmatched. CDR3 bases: TGTGCCAGCTCACCGGGACAGGGGGAAGGTACCTTC. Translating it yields CASSPGQGEGTF.

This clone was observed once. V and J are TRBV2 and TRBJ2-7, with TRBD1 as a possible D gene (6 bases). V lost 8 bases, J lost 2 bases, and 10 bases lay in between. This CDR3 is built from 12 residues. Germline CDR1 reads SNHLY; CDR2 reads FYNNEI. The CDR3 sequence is CASSTGPYEQYF. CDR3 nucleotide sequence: TGTGCCAGCTCGACAGGTCCCTACGAGCAGTACTTC. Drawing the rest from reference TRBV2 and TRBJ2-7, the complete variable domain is EPEVTQTPSHQVTQMGQEVILRCVPISNHLYFYWYRQILGQKVEFLVSFYNNEISEKSEIFDDQFSVERPDGSNFTLKIRSTKLEDSAMYFCASSTGPYEQYFGPGTRLTVT.

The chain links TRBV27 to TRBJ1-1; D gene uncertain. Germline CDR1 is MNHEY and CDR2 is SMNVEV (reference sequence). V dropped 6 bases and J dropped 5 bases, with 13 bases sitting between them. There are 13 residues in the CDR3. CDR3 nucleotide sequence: TGTGCCAGCAGCCGAGGGTGGGGAACTGAAGCTTTCTTT. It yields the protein CASSRGWGTEAFF.

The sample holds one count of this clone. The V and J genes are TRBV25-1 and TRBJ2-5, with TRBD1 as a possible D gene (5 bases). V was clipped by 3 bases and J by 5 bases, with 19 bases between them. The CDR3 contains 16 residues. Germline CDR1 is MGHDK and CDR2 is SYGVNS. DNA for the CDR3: TGTGCCAGCAGTGATCTCAGGGCTCCGTCGGTGGAGACCCAGTACTTC. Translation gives CASSDLRAPSVETQYF.

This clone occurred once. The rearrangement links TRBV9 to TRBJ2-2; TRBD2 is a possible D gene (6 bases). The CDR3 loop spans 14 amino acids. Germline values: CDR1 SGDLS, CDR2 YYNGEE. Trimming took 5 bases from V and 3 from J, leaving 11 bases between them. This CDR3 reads CASRLGEDTGELFF. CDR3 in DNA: TGTGCCAGCAGGCTGGGGGAGGACACCGGGGAGCTGTTTTTT.

CDR3 nucleotide sequence: TGTGCCAGCAGCTTGGAAGGGGGCCGTAGTTCACCCCTCCACTTT. It yields the protein CASSLEGGRSSPLHF. The gene calls are TRBV5-8 and TRBJ1-6, with 7 bases aligning to TRBD1. Germline V gene lookup returns CDR1 SGHTS and CDR2 YDEGEE. CDR3 size: 15 residues. Losses at the gene ends were 0 bases for V and 9 bases for J; bases not matched to a gene: 6.

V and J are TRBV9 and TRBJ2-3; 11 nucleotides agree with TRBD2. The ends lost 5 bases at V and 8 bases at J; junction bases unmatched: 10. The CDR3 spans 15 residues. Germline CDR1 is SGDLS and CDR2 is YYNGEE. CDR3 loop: CASRASGGPRGTQYF. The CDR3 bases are TGTGCCAGCAGAGCTAGCGGGGGGCCAAGAGGTACGCAGTATTTT.

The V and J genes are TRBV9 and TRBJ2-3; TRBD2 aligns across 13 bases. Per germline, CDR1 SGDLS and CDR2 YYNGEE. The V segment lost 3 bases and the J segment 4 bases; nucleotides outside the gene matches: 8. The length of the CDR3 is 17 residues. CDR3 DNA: TGTGCCAGCAGCGGATGGGGACTAGCGGGGCCAGCAGATACGCAGTATTTT. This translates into CASSGWGLAGPADTQYF.

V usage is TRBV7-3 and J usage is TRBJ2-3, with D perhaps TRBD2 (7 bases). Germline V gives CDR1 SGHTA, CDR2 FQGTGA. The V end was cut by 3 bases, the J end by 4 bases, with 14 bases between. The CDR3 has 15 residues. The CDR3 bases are TGTGCCAGCAGCTTTCGGGGGGCAGGCGCAGATACGCAGTATTTT. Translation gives CASSFRGAGADTQYF.

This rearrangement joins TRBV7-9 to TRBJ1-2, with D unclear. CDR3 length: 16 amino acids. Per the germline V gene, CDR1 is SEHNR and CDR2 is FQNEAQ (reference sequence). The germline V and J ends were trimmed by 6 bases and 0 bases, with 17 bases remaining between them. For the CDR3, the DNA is TGTGCCAGCAGTATAGGAAGGAGGCCCACTAACTATGGCTACACCTTC. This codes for CASSIGRRPTNYGYTF.

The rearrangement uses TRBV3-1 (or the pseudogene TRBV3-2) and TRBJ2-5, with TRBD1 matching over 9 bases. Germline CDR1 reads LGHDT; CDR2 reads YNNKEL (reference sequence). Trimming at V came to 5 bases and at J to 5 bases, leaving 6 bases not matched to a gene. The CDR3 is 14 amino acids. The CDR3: CASSGDRVMETQYF. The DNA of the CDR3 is TGTGCCAGCAGCGGGGACAGGGTGATGGAGACCCAGTACTTC.

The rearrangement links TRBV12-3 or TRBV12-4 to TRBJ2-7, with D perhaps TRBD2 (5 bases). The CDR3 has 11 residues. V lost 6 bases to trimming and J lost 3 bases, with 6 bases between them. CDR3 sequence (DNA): TGTGCCAGCAGGGAGGACTACGAGCAGTACTTC. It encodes CASREDYEQYF.

CDR3 sequence: CASSLTDSITEAFF. CDR3 in DNA: TGCGCCAGCAGCCTGACGGACAGCATCACTGAAGCTTTCTTT. The rearrangement joins TRBV5-1 to TRBJ1-1; tentatively, D is TRBD1 (6 bases). CDR1 SGHRS and CDR2 YFSETQ come from the germline V gene. Trimming removed 4 bases from V and 4 bases from J, with 14 bases in between. This CDR3 comprises 14 residues.

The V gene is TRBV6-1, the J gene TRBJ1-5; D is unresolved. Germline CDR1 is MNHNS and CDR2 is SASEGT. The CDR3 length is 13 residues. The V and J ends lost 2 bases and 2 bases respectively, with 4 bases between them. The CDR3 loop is CASSESGNQPQHF. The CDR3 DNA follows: TGTGCCAGCAGTGAATCAGGCAATCAGCCCCAGCATTTT.

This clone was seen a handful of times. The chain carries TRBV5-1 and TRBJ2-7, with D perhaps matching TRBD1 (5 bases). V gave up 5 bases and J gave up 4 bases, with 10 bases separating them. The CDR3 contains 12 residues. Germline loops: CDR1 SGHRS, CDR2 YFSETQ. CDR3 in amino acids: CASSYDSYEQYF. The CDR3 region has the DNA TGCGCCAGCAGTTATGACAGTTACGAGCAGTACTTC.

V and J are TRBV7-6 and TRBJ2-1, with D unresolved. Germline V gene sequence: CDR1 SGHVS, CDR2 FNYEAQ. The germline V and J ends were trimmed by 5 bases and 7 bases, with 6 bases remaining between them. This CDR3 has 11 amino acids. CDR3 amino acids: CASSPSNEQFF. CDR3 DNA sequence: TGTGCCAGCAGCCCTTCGAATGAGCAGTTCTTC.

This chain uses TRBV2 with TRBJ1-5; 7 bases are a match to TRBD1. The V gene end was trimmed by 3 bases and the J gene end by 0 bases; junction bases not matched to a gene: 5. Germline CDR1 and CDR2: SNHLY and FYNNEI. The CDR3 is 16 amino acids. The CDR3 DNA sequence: TGTGCCAGCAGTGACCCGGACAGGTATAGCAATCAGCCCCAGCATTTT. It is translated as CASSDPDRYSNQPQHF. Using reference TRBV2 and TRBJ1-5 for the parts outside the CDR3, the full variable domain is EPEVTQTPSHQVTQMGQEVILRCVPISNHLYFYWYRQILGQKVEFLVSFYNNEISEKSEIFDDQFSVERPDGSNFTLKIRSTKLEDSAMYFCASSDPDRYSNQPQHFGDGTRLSIL.

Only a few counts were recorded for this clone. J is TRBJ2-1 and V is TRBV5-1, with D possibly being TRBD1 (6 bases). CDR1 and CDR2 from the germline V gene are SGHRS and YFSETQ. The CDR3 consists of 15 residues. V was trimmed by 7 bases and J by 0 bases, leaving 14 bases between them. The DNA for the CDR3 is TGCGCCAGCGGAGACAGGTCCTCCTCCTACAATGAGCAGTTCTTC. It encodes CASGDRSSSYNEQFF. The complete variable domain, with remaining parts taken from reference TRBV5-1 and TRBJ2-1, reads KAGVTQTPRYLIKTRGQQVTLSCSPISGHRSVSWYQQTPGQGLQFLFEYFSETQRNKGNFPGRFSGRQFSNSRSEMNVSTLELGDSALYLCASGDRSSSYNEQFFGPGTRLTVL.

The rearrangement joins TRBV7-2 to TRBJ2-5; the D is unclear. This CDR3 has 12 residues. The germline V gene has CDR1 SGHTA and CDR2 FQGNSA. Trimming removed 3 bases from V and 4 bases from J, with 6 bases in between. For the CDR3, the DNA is TGTGCCAGCAGCTTTTTGAGAGAGACCCAGTACTTC. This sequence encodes CASSFLRETQYF.

In DNA form, the CDR3 reads TGTGCCAGCGGCCAGTGGACAACGACTGAAGCTTTCTTT. It is translated as CASGQWTTTEAFF. The chain employs TRBV6-2 or TRBV6-3 and TRBJ1-1; TRBD1 is a possible D gene (5 bases). Trimming removed 8 bases from V and 5 bases from J, with 15 bases in between. The CDR3 extends over 13 amino acids. CDR1 and CDR2 (germline): MNHEY, SVGEGT.

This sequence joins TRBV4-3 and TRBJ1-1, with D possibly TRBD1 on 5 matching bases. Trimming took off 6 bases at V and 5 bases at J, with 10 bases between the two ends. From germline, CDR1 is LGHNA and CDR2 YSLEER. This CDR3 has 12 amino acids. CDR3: CASSRGDTEAFF. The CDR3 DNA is TGCGCCAGCAGTCGGGGGGATACTGAAGCTTTCTTT.

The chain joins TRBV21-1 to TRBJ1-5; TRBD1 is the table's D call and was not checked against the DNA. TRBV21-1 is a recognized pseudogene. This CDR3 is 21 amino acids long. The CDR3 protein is CASSKGVQGASPPMSNQPQHF. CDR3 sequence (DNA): TGTGCCAGCAGCAAAGGAGTTCAGGGGGCTTCTCCACCGATGAGCAATCAGCCCCAGCATTTT.

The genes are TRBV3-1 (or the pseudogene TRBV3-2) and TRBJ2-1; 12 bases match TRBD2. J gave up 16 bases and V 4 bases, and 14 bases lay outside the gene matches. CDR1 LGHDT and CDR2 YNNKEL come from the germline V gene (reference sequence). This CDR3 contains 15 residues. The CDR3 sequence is CASSPDPTSGSPRFF. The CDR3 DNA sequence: TGTGCCAGCAGCCCGGACCCGACTAGCGGGAGCCCTCGTTTCTTC.

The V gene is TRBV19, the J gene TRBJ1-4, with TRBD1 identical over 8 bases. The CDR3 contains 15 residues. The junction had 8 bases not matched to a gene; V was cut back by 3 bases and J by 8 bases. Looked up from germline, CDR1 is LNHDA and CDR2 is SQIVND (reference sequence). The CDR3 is CASSMRTGGWEKLFF. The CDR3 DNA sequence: TGTGCCAGTAGTATGCGCACAGGGGGATGGGAAAAACTGTTTTTT.

For the CDR3, the DNA is TGCGCCAGCAGCTTGGATGGGAGGGGGAATCAGCCCCAGCATTTT. Protein: CASSLDGRGNQPQHF. The rearrangement joins TRBV5-1 to TRBJ1-5; D perhaps matches TRBD1 (6 bases). The ends were cut back, 0 bases at V and 4 bases at J, with 11 bases in the middle. This CDR3 is 15 amino acids long. The germline V gene has CDR1 SGHRS and CDR2 YFSETQ.